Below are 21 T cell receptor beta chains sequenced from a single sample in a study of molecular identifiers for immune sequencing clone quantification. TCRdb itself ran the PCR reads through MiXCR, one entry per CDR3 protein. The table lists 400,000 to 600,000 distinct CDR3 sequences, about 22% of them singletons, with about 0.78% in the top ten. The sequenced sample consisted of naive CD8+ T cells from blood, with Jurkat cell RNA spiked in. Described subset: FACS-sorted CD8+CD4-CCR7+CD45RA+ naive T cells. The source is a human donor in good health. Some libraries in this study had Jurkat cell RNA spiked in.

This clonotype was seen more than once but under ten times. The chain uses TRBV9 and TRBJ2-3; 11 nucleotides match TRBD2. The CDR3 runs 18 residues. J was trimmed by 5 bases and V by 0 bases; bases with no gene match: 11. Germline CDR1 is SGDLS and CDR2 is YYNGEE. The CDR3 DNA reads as TGTGCCAGCAGCGTAGGACTAGCGGGGAGTCCTAATGGAGATACGCAGTATTTT. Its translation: CASSVGLAGSPNGDTQYF.

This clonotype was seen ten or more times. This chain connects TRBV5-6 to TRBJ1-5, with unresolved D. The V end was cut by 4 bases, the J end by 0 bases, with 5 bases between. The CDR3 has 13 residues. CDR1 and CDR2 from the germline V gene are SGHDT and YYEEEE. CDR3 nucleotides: TGTGCCAGCAGCGCCGGTAGCAATCAGCCCCAGCATTTT. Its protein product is CASSAGSNQPQHF.

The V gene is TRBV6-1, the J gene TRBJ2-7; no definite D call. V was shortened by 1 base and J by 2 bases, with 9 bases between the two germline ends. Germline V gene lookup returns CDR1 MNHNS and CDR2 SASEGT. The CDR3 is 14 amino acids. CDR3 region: CASSEGGNTYEQYF. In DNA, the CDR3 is TGTGCCAGCAGTGAAGGCGGCAATACCTACGAGCAGTACTTC.

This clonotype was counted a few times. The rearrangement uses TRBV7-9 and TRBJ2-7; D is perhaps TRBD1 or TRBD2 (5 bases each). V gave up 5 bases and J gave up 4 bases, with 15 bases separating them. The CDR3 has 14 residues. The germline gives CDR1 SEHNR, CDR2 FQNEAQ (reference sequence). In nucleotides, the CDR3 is TGTGCCAGCAGCACCTGGGACGAACTATACGAGCAGTACTTC. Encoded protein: CASSTWDELYEQYF.

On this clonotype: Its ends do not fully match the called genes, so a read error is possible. As DNA, the CDR3 is TGTGCCAGCAGCTTGTGGGGACGGCACTACGAGCAGTACTTC. This encodes CASSLWGRHYEQYF. The V gene is TRBV5-3, the J gene TRBJ2-7, with D perhaps being TRBD1 or TRBD2 (5 bases each). TRBV5-3 belongs to the ORF category, with a function that is uncertain. This CDR3 is built from 14 residues.

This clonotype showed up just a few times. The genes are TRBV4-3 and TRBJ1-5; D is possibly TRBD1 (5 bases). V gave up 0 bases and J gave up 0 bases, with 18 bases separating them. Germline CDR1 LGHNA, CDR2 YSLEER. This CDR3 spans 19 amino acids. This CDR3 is CASSQDTGPASYSNQPQHF. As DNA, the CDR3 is TGCGCCAGCAGCCAAGATACGGGGCCAGCCTCCTATAGCAATCAGCCCCAGCATTTT.

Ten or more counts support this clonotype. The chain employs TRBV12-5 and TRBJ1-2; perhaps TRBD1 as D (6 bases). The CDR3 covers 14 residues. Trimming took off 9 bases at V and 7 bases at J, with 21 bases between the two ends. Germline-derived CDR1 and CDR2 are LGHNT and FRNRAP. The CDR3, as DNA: TGTGCTAGCTGGAATCGGTCAGGGGCTCGTGGCTACACCTTC. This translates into CASWNRSGARGYTF.

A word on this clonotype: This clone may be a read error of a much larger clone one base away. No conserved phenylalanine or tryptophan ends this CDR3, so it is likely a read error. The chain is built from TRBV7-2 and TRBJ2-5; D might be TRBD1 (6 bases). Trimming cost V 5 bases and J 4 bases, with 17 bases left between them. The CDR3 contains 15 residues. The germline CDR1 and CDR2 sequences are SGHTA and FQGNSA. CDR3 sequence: CASSLGQGPGETQYL. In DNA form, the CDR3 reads TGTGCCAGCAGCCTGGGGCAGGGGCCCGGAGAGACCCAGTACCTC.

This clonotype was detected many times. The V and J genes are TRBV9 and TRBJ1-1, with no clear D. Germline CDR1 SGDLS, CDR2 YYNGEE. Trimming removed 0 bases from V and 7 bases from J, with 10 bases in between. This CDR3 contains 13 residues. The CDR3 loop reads CASSVGGEVEAFF. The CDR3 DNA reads TGTGCCAGCAGCGTAGGTGGAGAAGTTGAAGCTTTCTTT.

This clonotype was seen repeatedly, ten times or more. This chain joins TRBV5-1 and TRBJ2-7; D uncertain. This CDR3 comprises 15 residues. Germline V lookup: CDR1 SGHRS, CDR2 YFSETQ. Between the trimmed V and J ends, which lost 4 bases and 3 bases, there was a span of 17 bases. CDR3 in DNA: TGCGCCAGCAGCCGTGGCGTGTCGGTTGGCTACGAGCAGTACTTC. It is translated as CASSRGVSVGYEQYF.

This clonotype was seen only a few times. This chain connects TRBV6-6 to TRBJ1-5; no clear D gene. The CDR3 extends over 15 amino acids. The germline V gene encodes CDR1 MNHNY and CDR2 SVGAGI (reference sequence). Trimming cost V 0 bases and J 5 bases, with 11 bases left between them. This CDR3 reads CASSYSPFGDQPQHF. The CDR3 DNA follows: TGTGCCAGCAGTTACTCGCCTTTCGGCGATCAGCCCCAGCATTTT.

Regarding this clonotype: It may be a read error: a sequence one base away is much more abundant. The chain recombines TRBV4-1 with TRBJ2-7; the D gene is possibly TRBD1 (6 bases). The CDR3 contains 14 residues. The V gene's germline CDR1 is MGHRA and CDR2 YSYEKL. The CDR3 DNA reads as TGCGCCAGCGGCCACCCCGGGACATCCTACGAGCAGTACTTC. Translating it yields CASGHPGTSYEQYF.

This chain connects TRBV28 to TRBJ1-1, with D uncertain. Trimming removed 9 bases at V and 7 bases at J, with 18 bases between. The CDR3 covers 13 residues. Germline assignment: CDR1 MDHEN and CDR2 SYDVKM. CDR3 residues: CASRRIQWLEAFF. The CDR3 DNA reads TGTGCCAGTCGACGAATTCAGTGGCTTGAAGCTTTCTTT.

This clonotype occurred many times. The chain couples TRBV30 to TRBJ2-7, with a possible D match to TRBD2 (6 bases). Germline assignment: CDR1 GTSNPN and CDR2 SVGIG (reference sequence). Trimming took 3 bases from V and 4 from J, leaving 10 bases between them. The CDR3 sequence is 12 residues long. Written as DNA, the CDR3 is TGTGCCTGGAGCCCCGCGGGATACGAGCAGTACTTC. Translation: CAWSPAGYEQYF. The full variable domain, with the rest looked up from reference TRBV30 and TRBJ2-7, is SQTIHQWPATLVQPVGSPLSLECTVEGTSNPNLYWYRQAAGRGLQLLFYSVGIGQISSEVPQNLSASRPQDRQFILSSKKLLLSDSGFYLCAWSPAGYEQYFGPGTRLTVT.

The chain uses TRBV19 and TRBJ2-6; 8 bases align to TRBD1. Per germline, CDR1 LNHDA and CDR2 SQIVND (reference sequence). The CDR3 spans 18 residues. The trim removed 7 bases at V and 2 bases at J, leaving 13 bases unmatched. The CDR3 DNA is TGTGCCAGTATTCTCCCGGGACAGGAGGTCGCTGGGGCCAACGTCCTGACTTTC. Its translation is CASILPGQEVAGANVLTF.

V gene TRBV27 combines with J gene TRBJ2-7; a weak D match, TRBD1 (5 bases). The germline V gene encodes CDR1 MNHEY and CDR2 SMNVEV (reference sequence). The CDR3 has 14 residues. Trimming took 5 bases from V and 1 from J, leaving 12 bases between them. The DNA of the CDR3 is TGTGCCAGCAGTCCCAACCAGGGTTCCTACGAGCAGTACTTC. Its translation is CASSPNQGSYEQYF.

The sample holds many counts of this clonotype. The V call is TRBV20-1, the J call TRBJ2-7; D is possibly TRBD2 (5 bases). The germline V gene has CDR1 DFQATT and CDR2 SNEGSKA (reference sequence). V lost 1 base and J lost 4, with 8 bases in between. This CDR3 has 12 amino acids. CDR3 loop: CSARVTGYEQYF. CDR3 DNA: TGCAGTGCTAGAGTCACGGGGTACGAGCAGTACTTC.

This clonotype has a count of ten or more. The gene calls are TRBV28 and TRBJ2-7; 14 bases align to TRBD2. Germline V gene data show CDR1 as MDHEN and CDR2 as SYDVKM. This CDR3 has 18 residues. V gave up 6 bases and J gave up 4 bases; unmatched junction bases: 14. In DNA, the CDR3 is TGTGCCAGCAGCCGCCCATCCGGGACTAGCGGGGGCCTTTACGAGCAGTACTTC. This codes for CASSRPSGTSGGLYEQYF.

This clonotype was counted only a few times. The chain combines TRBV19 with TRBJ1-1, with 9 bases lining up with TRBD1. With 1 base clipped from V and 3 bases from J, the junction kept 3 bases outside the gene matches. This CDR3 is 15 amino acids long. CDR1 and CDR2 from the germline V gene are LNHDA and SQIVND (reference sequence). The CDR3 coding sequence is TGTGCCAGTAGTATAGTGGACAGGGGTGACACTGAAGCTTTCTTT. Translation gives CASSIVDRGDTEAFF.

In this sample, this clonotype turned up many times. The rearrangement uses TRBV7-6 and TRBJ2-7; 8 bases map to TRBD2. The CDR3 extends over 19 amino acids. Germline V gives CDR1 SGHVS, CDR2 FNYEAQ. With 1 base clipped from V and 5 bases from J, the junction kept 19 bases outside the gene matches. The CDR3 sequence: CASSLVTGSGVSPPHEQYF. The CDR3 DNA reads TGTGCCAGCAGCTTAGTGACGGGTAGCGGGGTATCCCCTCCCCACGAGCAGTACTTC.

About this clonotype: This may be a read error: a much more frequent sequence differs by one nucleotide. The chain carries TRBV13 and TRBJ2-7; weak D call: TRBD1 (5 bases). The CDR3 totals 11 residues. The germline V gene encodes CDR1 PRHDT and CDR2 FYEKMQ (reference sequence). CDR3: CANSIGDEQYF. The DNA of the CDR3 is TGTGCCAACAGCATAGGGGACGAGCAGTACTTC.